Listed below are T cell receptor beta chains from one sample, sequenced in a study of T cells in Graves' hyperthyroidism and ophthalmopathy. TCRdb recomputed calls from the multiplex PCR reads with MiXCR, one row per CDR3 protein. The repertoire consists of hundreds of thousands of distinct CDR3 sequences, with 15% to 20% occurring once and the leading ten covering about half. The material sequenced was blood. The receptors originated from a middle-aged man with Graves' ophthalmopathy. The CDR3 runs from the conserved cysteine through the conserved F or W. Each record gives: J gene, clone size, D gene, V gene, CDR3 DNA, CDR3 protein. A D gene is named only where the DNA matches it firmly. Where a row states a size, it is once, few, many or the class of an expanded clone; other rows omit it.

>TRBJ1-2|few|TRBD1|TRBV7-2
TGTGCCAGCAGCGCGAGGCCAGGGGGCGATGATGGCTATGGCTACACCTTC
CASSARPGGDDGYGYTF
>TRBJ2-5|NA|NA|TRBV20-1
TGCAGTGCTAGCACTTCCAGCGAGACCCAGTACTTC
CSASTSSETQYF
>TRBJ2-1|NA|TRBD2|TRBV20-1
TGCAGTGCTAGTTCCGGCGGGAGGCCGCAGTTCTTC
CSASSGGRPQFF
>TRBJ2-7|many|TRBD2|TRBV7-2
TGTGCCAGCAGCTCTCGACTAGCGGGAGAACTCTCCTACGAGCAGTACTTC
CASSSRLAGELSYEQYF
>TRBJ2-1|many|TRBD2|TRBV11-2
TGTGCCAGTCGGACTAGCGGCTCCAATGAGCAGTTCTTC
CASRTSGSNEQFF
>TRBJ1-3|NA|TRBD1|TRBV18
TGTGCCAGCTCACCAGAACGGGCAGGGGGACGCCTTAGAAGAAACACCATATATTTT
CASSPERAGGRLRRNTIYF
>TRBJ2-7|many|NA|TRBV3-1
TGTGCCAGCAGCCAAGATCGGGGGAGGGAGCAGTACTTC
CASSQDRGREQYF
>TRBJ2-1|NA|NA|TRBV12-5
TGTGCTAGTGGTCTCAACAGCCATGAGCAGTTCTTC
CASGLNSHEQFF
>TRBJ2-1|NA|TRBD2|TRBV19
TGTGCCAGTAGTATTAGAGTAGCGGGAGGCCCCTACAATGAGCAGTTCTTC
CASSIRVAGGPYNEQFF
>TRBJ2-3|many|NA|TRBV20-1
TGCAGTGCTAGTGGGGGCGGGCCTGGGACGCAGTATTTT
CSASGGGPGTQYF
>TRBJ1-5|few|TRBD1|TRBV20-1
TGCAGTGCTAGAGTCCCAGGGGGGGAGCCCCAGCATTTT
CSARVPGGEPQHF
>TRBJ2-5|few|NA|TRBV3-1
TGTGCCAGCAGCCGAGGTCGCTGGGAGCGGGAGACCCAGTACTTC
CASSRGRWERETQYF
>TRBJ1-2|NA|NA|TRBV5-1
TGCGCCAGCAGGTCCACCTCCCAGGGGACCTATGGCTACACCTTC
CASRSTSQGTYGYTF
>TRBJ2-3|few|NA|TRBV27
TGTGCCAGCAGTTTATCGGGGGGGCGGACAGATACGCAGTATTTT
CASSLSGGRTDTQYF
>TRBJ2-7|many|TRBD2|TRBV27
TGTGCCAGCAGTTTATTAGGGGGGACTAGGGGCTACGAGCAGTACTTC
CASSLLGGTRGYEQYF
>TRBJ2-5|few|NA|TRBV10-3
TGTGCCATCAGCCCCCGCGACGGGAACCAAGAGACCCAGTACTTC
CAISPRDGNQETQYF
>TRBJ2-1|many|NA|TRBV11-1
TGTGCCAGCAGCCCTCTGTCCGGTTACAATGAGCAGTTCTTC
CASSPLSGYNEQFF
>TRBJ2-5|many|NA|TRBV7-8
TGTGCCAGCAGCTTAGGAGAGTTTCTAAAGGGGACCCAGTACTTC
CASSLGEFLKGTQYF
>TRBJ2-7|NA|TRBD1|TRBV5-1
TGCGCCAGCAGCTTGGACAGGGGGGCGAGCGAGCAGTACTTC
CASSLDRGASEQYF
>TRBJ2-7|once|TRBD1|TRBV4-3
TGCGCCAGCAGCCATCGGGACAGGGGATCCTACGAGCAGTACTTC
CASSHRDRGSYEQYF
>TRBJ1-1|NA|NA|TRBV6-1
TGTGCCAGCAGTGAAAATAGGGTGTGGGTAGGGCAGATCACTGAAGCTTTCTTT
CASSENRVWVGQITEAFF
>TRBJ1-2|NA|NA|TRBV7-2
TGTGCCAGCAGCCCCTTCTGGGGGGCCGACTATGGCTACACCTTC
CASSPFWGADYGYTF
>TRBJ2-2|many|TRBD2|TRBV6-1
TGTGCCAGCATACGGACTAGCGGAATCACCGGGGAGCTGTTTTTT
CASIRTSGITGELFF
>TRBJ2-7|NA|NA|TRBV5-6
TGTGCCAGCAGCCTCCTAGAGGGGGTGTACGAGCAGTACTTC
CASSLLEGVYEQYF
>TRBJ2-5|many|NA|TRBV5-6
TGTGCCAGCAGCTTGGCACCCAGGGAAGAGACCCAGTACTTC
CASSLAPREETQYF
>TRBJ1-2|few|NA|TRBV7-9
TGTGCCAGCAGCGCTCCGACGGCAAGCTATGGCTACACCTTC
CASSAPTASYGYTF
>TRBJ2-1|many|TRBD2|TRBV19
TGTGCCAGTAGTATTGTAGGACTAGGTGATAATGAGCAGTTCTTC
CASSIVGLGDNEQFF
>TRBJ1-4|NA|NA|TRBV10-3
TGTGCCATCAGTGGCAGGGATGAAAAACTGTTTTTT
CAISGRDEKLFF
>TRBJ2-1|many|TRBD1|TRBV11-2
TGTGCCAGCAAAACACCAAGTGCGTACAGGGGGTACAATGAGCAGTTCTTC
CASKTPSAYRGYNEQFF
>TRBJ1-5|NA|NA|TRBV25-1
TGTGCCAGCAGTGAATCCGGTGGGGAGGGGACGCCCCAGCATTTT
CASSESGGEGTPQHF
>TRBJ1-1|many|NA|TRBV20-1
TGCAGTGCTAGAGCCGAGGGGGGGTACACTGAAGCTTTCTTT
CSARAEGGYTEAFF
>TRBJ2-5|few|TRBD1|TRBV3-1
TGTGCCAGCAGCCCGGGACAGGGAGTCTGGGCGGGAGAGACCCAGTACTTC
CASSPGQGVWAGETQYF
>TRBJ2-3|NA|NA|TRBV19
TGTGCCAGTAGTCCGAATTACCGGGATACGCAGTATTTT
CASSPNYRDTQYF
>TRBJ2-1|NA|TRBD2|TRBV3-1
TGTGCCAGCAGCCAAGTAACTAGCGGGGGGGGCAATGAGCAGTTCTTC
CASSQVTSGGGNEQFF
>TRBJ2-5|few|NA|TRBV11-3
TGTGCCAGCAGCTTAGAGGTCAAAGAGACCCAGTACTTC
CASSLEVKETQYF
>TRBJ2-1|NA|TRBD2|TRBV18
TGTGTCAGCTCCCGACTAGCGGGGGGCAATGAGCAGTTCTTC
CVSSRLAGGNEQFF
>TRBJ2-2|few|TRBD2|TRBV27
TGTGCCAGCAGTTTTAAGAGGGGCGGGAGCGGGGAGCTGTTTTTT
CASSFKRGGSGELFF
>TRBJ2-7|few|NA|TRBV7-9
TGTGCCAGCAGCTCACTACGGGAATACGAGCAGTACTTC
CASSSLREYEQYF
>TRBJ1-2|many|TRBD1|TRBV6-1
TGTGCCAGCAGTGAGTCTCAGGGGGGGAGCTATGGCTACACCTTC
CASSESQGGSYGYTF
>TRBJ2-3|NA|NA|TRBV19
TGTGCCAGTGCCCGGGGATCTATCACAGATACGCAGTATTTT
CASARGSITDTQYF
>TRBJ1-2|NA|TRBD1|TRBV7-2
TGTGCCGGCAGCTTTACGGGACAGGCCAACTATGGCTACACCTTC
CAGSFTGQANYGYTF
>TRBJ2-1|NA|TRBD1|TRBV20-1
TGCAGTGCTAGAGAACAGACCTGGACAGGGAGCTCCTACAATGAGCAGTTCTTC
CSAREQTWTGSSYNEQFF
>TRBJ1-5|NA|NA|TRBV10-3
TGTGCCATCAGTGCCGCGTACGGGGGTGATCAGCCCCAGCATTTT
CAISAAYGGDQPQHF
>TRBJ2-7|NA|TRBD1|TRBV7-3
TGTGCCAGCAGCTTAGGACAGGGGGCGCTGAACGAGCAGTACTTC
CASSLGQGALNEQYF
>TRBJ2-3|NA|NA|TRBV20-1
TGCAGTGCTCCCCCCCCGACTCGGGCAGATACGCAGTATTTT
CSAPPPTRADTQYF
>TRBJ2-7|few|NA|TRBV6-1
TGTGCCAGCAGAGATGCGCAGGGGAAGCAGTACTTC
CASRDAQGKQYF
>TRBJ2-1|many|NA|TRBV13
TGTGCCAGCAGACCCGGGACCTACAATGAGCAGTTCTTC
CASRPGTYNEQFF
>TRBJ2-1|NA|TRBD1|TRBV7-9
TGTGCCAGCAGCTCCGGACAGGGCGGGGTTAATGAGCAGTTCTTC
CASSSGQGGVNEQFF
>TRBJ2-1|NA|NA|TRBV5-1
TGCGCCAGCAGCTTGGATCTCGGTGAGCAGTTCTTC
CASSLDLGEQFF
>TRBJ1-1|many|NA|TRBV9
TGTGCCAGCAGCGTAGAAGGAGGAACTGAAGCTTTCTTT
CASSVEGGTEAFF
>TRBJ2-6|many|NA|TRBV5-1
TGCGCCAGCAGCTTGGCAGGGTCTGGGGCCAACGTCCTGACTTTC
CASSLAGSGANVLTF
>TRBJ2-1|NA|TRBD2|TRBV14
TGTGCCAGCAGCCAAGATAGGCTGGGAGGACTAGCGAACAATGAGCAGTTCTTC
CASSQDRLGGLANNEQFF
>TRBJ2-7|NA|NA|TRBV7-3
TGTGCCAGCAGCTTAAGTGCTAGCAACTACGAGCAGTACTTC
CASSLSASNYEQYF
>TRBJ2-3|many|NA|TRBV2
TGTGCCAGCAGTGAAGCGCTTCGAGATCCGGGTACAGATACGCAGTATTTT
CASSEALRDPGTDTQYF